The next 17 T cell receptor beta chains were all read from a single sample in a study of vaccination effects on CD4 cells after COVID-19. For these receptors, no antigen is known. After around nine days in culture, the CD4+ T cells were isolated. BNT162b2 vaccine or mRNA-1273 vaccine was given to participants in two doses. Repertoires were generated with immunoSEQ multiplex PCR, while TCRdb's copy carries only in-frame clones and drops some. The data contain under 70,000 clones, 74% of them singletons. This material consisted of CD4+ T cells from PBMCs cultured without peptide, taken after COVID-19 vaccination. These receptors were collected from a human donor who received a COVID-19 vaccine.

This chain uses TRBV6-5 with TRBJ2-1; 8 bases align to TRBD1. J was trimmed by 14 bases and V by 5 bases; bases with no gene match: 14. The germline gives CDR1 MNHEY, CDR2 SVGAGI. The CDR3 contains 14 residues. The CDR3 bases are TGTGCCAGCAGTCCCGCGACAGGGGCTCGGCAGGAGTTCTTC. This gives the protein CASSPATGARQEFF.

The V call is TRBV5-5, the J call TRBJ2-7; 8 bases map to TRBD2. The J segment lost 5 bases and the V segment lost 3 bases, leaving 10 bases of the junction unmatched. The CDR3 is made up of 15 amino acids. Germline V gene data show CDR1 as SGHKS and CDR2 as YYEKEE (reference sequence). CDR3 sequence (DNA): TGTGCCAGCAGCTCCGGGGGGGGAATGTTCCACGAGCAGTACGTC. This codes for CASSSGGGMFHEQYV.

This sequence joins TRBV4-1 and TRBJ2-3; D possibly matches TRBD1 or TRBD2 (5 bases each). Germline loops: CDR1 MGHRA, CDR2 YSYEKL. The CDR3 consists of 14 residues. V was cut by 6 bases and J by 0 bases, with 10 bases left in between. The CDR3 bases are TGCGCCAGCAGTCAGAGGGGTAGCACAGATACGCAGTATTTT. This codes for CASSQRGSTDTQYF.

This clone was seen a single time. The chain joins TRBV5-8 to TRBJ2-3; TRBD2 agrees at 11 bases. This CDR3 contains 19 residues. CDR1 is SGHTS, CDR2 YDEGEE, per germline. J gave up 0 bases and V 3 bases, and 12 bases lay outside the gene matches. The DNA of the CDR3 is TGTGCCAGCAGCTACCTAGCGGGGGGCCTAAGAGAAAGCACAGATACGCAGTATTTT. Protein sequence: CASSYLAGGLRESTDTQYF.

V and J are TRBV2 and TRBJ2-1, with a possible D match to TRBD2 (6 bases). Germline-derived CDR1 and CDR2 are SNHLY and FYNNEI. V lost 6 bases to trimming and J lost 5 bases, with 11 bases between them. The CDR3 is 13 residues long. This CDR3 reads CASRDGGHNEQFF. DNA of the CDR3: TGTGCCAGCAGGGACGGGGGACACAATGAGCAGTTCTTC.

This clone occurred a few times. This rearrangement joins TRBV29-1 to TRBJ2-1; 14 bases are shared with TRBD2. Looked up from germline, CDR1 is SQVTM and CDR2 is ANQGSEA. Unmatched junction bases numbered 17, after V lost 6 bases and J lost 10 bases. The CDR3 covers 17 residues. CDR3 protein: CSVDNNRLAGGQREQFF. In DNA form, the CDR3 reads TGCAGCGTCGACAACAACCGACTAGCGGGGGGGCAGAGGGAGCAGTTCTTC.

The chain is built from TRBV6-2 or TRBV6-3 and TRBJ2-7; 12 positions agree with TRBD2. From germline, CDR1 is MNHEY and CDR2 SVGEGT. The CDR3 consists of 16 residues. With V trimmed by 6 bases and J by 4 bases, 10 bases remained unmatched. The CDR3 region has the DNA TGTGCCAGCAGCGATACTCTAGCGGGGGGGTTATACGAGCAGTACGTC. This translates into CASSDTLAGGLYEQYV.

The rearrangement links TRBV21-1 to TRBJ1-6; the listed D gene, TRBD1, was not tested against the DNA. TRBV21-1 counts as a pseudogene. This CDR3 region has 16 residues. The DNA of the CDR3 is TGTGCCAGCAGCACCAGGGGAAGCTCCTATAATTCACCCCTCCACTTT. It is translated as CASSTRGSSYNSPLHF.

The chain carries TRBV3-1 (or the pseudogene TRBV3-2) and TRBJ2-5; D is undetermined. Between the trimmed V and J ends, which lost 4 bases and 4 bases, there was a span of 16 bases. The CDR3 has 15 amino acids. CDR1 and CDR2 (germline): LGHDT, YNNKEL (reference sequence). The CDR3 spells CASSPSSPRRETQYF. Here the CDR3 DNA reads TGTGCCAGCAGCCCGAGCTCACCTCGCAGAGAGACCCAGTACTTC.

V gene TRBV19 combines with J gene TRBJ1-3; D gene ambiguous. Trimming left V 6 bases short and J 4 bases short, with 7 bases between. This CDR3 spans 12 amino acids. Germline assignment: CDR1 LNHDA and CDR2 SQIVND (reference sequence). The CDR3 protein is CASSQPGNTIYF. CDR3 in DNA: TGTGCCAGTAGCCAACCGGGAAACACCATATATTTT. The variable domain in full, with the rest retrieved from reference TRBV19 and TRBJ1-3, is DGGITQSPKYLFRKEGQNVTLSCEQNLNHDAMYWYRQDPGQGLRLIYYSQIVNDFQKGDIAEGYSVSREKKESFPLTVTSAQKNPTAFYLCASSQPGNTIYFGEGSWLTVV.

The V and J genes are TRBV6-6 and TRBJ1-2; D may be TRBD1 (6 bases). V was trimmed by 0 bases and J by 2 bases, leaving 10 bases between them. This CDR3 has 15 residues. From germline, CDR1 is MNHNY and CDR2 SVGAGI (reference sequence). CDR3 in amino acids: CASSYSGQGNYGYTF. CDR3 nucleotides: TGTGCCAGCAGTTACTCCGGCCAGGGGAACTATGGCTACACCTTC.

The rearrangement links TRBV18 to TRBJ1-5; 10 bases align to TRBD1. The CDR3 has 15 amino acids. V shed 2 bases, J shed 2 bases, and the junction held 0 bases outside the gene matches. CDR1 and CDR2 (germline): KGHSH, LQKENI. CDR3 residues: CASSPGTGGNQPQHF. The CDR3 DNA sequence: TGTGCCAGCTCACCAGGGACAGGGGGCAATCAGCCCCAGCATTTT. Looking up the rest from reference TRBV18 and TRBJ1-5 gives the full variable domain: NAGVMQNPRHLVRRRGQEARLRCSPMKGHSHVYWYRQLPEEGLKFMVYLQKENIIDESGMPKERFSAEFPKEGPSILRIQQVVRGDSAAYFCASSPGTGGNQPQHFGDGTRLSIL.

V usage is TRBV14 and J usage is TRBJ2-1; D is ambiguous. Germline CDR1 is SGHDN and CDR2 is FVKESK. The CDR3 consists of 17 residues. The V and J ends lost 3 bases and 0 bases respectively, with 15 bases between them. The CDR3 nucleotides are TGTGCCAGCAGCCACCCCGGAAGAGCTAGCTCCTACAATGAGCAGTTCTTC. It encodes CASSHPGRASSYNEQFF.

This clone has a handful of counts. The rearrangement uses TRBV4-1 and TRBJ1-5, with a weak D call TRBD1 (6 bases). The germline gives CDR1 MGHRA, CDR2 YSYEKL. V lost 0 bases and J 6 bases, leaving 18 bases between the germline ends. CDR3 length: 17 amino acids. The CDR3 loop reads CASSQEYEGGAGQPQHF. Written as DNA, the CDR3 is TGCGCCAGCAGCCAAGAATATGAGGGGGGCGCGGGTCAGCCCCAGCATTTT.

The V call is TRBV6-5, the J call TRBJ2-7; D call uncertain. CDR1 and CDR2 from the germline V gene are MNHEY and SVGAGI. The CDR3 contains 13 residues. V was clipped by 10 bases and J by 0 bases, with 13 bases between them. The CDR3 DNA reads as TGTGCCACCGCCCTGGGGTTCTCCTACGAGCAGTACGTC. This encodes CATALGFSYEQYV.

This CDR3 is CASKKTGGFGNTIYF. Written as DNA, the CDR3 is TGCGCCAGCAAAAAGACAGGGGGCTTTGGAAACACCATATATTTT. V and J are TRBV5-1 and TRBJ1-3; 10 nucleotides match TRBD1. CDR1 SGHRS and CDR2 YFSETQ come from the germline V gene. CDR3 length: 15 residues. With V trimmed by 6 bases and J by 3 bases, 6 bases remained unmatched. Filled out from reference TRBV5-1 and TRBJ1-3, the complete variable domain reads KAGVTQTPRYLIKTRGQQVTLSCSPISGHRSVSWYQQTPGQGLQFLFEYFSETQRNKGNFPGRFSGRQFSNSRSEMNVSTLELGDSALYLCASKKTGGFGNTIYFGEGSWLTVV.

This clone was picked up one time. The chain is built from TRBV7-2 and TRBJ1-2; TRBD1 agrees at 9 bases. CDR3 length: 15 residues. Germline CDR1 is SGHTA and CDR2 is FQGNSA. Unmatched junction bases numbered 7, after V lost 7 bases and J lost 1 base. In DNA form, the CDR3 reads TGTGCCAGCACCCAAGGGACAGGGCTTAACTATGGCTACACCTTC. Translation: CASTQGTGLNYGYTF.